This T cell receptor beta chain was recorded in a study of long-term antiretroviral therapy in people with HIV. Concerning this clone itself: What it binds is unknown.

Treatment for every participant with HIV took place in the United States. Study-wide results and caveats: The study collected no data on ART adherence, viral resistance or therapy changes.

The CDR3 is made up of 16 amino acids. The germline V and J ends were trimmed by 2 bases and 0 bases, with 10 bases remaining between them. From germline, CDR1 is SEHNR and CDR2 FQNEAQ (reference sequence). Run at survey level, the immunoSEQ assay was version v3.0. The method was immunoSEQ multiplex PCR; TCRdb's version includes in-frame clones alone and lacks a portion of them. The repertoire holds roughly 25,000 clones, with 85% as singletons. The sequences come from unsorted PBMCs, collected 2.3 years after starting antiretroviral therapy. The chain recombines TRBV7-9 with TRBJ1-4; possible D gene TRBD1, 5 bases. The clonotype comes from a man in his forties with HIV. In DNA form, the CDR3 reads TGTGCCAGCAGCTTAAGAGGGACCGCAACTAATGAAAAACTGTTTTTT. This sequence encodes CASSLRGTATNEKLFF.